Listed here are 11 T cell receptor beta chains from one sample, sequenced in a study of T-cell memory formation after mild COVID-19. TCRdb reprocessed the 5' RACE reads with MiXCR, giving one entry per CDR3 protein. The data show 150,000 to 200,000 distinct CDR3 sequences, with roughly 14% seen just once and around an eighth held by the top ten. Sequenced input: PBMCs or a T cell subset sorted from them (not recorded which). Receptors originate from an adult woman who had mild COVID-19 (a few samples of this study predate the infection). Cell type and time point are not known.

V usage is TRBV29-1 and J usage is TRBJ1-2; 7 bases map to TRBD1. CDR1 is SQVTM, CDR2 ANQGSEA, per germline. V gave up 6 bases and J gave up 8 bases; unmatched junction bases: 15. The CDR3 has 14 residues. This CDR3 reads CSVYRGVNPRGYTF. As DNA, the CDR3 is TGCAGCGTCTACAGGGGAGTAAACCCGAGGGGCTACACCTTC.

This clonotype showed up just a few times. J is TRBJ1-6 and V is TRBV19, with D uncertain. Germline-derived CDR1 and CDR2 are LNHDA and SQIVND (reference sequence). The CDR3 extends over 12 amino acids. Trimming removed 5 bases at V and 5 bases at J, with 4 bases between. CDR3 DNA sequence: TGTGCCAGTAGTCTCAATAATTCACCCCTCCACTTT. Its protein is CASSLNNSPLHF. The entire variable domain, with the rest obtained from reference TRBV19 and TRBJ1-6, is as follows: DGGITQSPKYLFRKEGQNVTLSCEQNLNHDAMYWYRQDPGQGLRLIYYSQIVNDFQKGDIAEGYSVSREKKESFPLTVTSAQKNPTAFYLCASSLNNSPLHFGNGTRLTVT.

The CDR3 is CASSAAGGRAGEQFF. In nucleotides, the CDR3 is TGCGCCAGCAGCGCAGCAGGGGGCCGGGCGGGTGAGCAGTTCTTC. The chain links TRBV5-1 to TRBJ2-1, with TRBD1 matching over 8 bases. The CDR3 runs 15 residues. CDR1 and CDR2 (germline): SGHRS, YFSETQ. J was trimmed by 9 bases and V by 4 bases; bases with no gene match: 12.

This clonotype was found a few times. The chain is built from TRBV7-9 and TRBJ2-6; a possible D gene is TRBD2 (5 bases). Germline CDR1 reads SEHNR; CDR2 reads FQNEAQ (reference sequence). The CDR3 extends over 15 amino acids. The V and J ends lost 3 bases and 0 bases respectively, with 6 bases between them. Here the CDR3 reads CASSLAGSGANVLTF. The CDR3 DNA sequence: TGTGCCAGCAGCTTGGCGGGCTCTGGGGCCAACGTCCTGACTTTC.

This clonotype was observed once. V is TRBV4-2 and J is TRBJ1-4; 7 bases line up with TRBD1. Germline-derived CDR1 and CDR2 are LGHNA and YNFKEQ. The CDR3 is 14 residues long. J gave up 5 bases and V 1 base, and 1 base lay outside the gene matches. The CDR3 here is CASSQAQGNEKLFF. The DNA for the CDR3 is TGTGCCAGCAGCCAAGCACAGGGGAATGAAAAACTGTTTTTT.

With respect to this clonotype: One base away lies a much larger clone, so this may be a sequencing read error. V gene TRBV5-1 combines with J gene TRBJ2-5, with D maybe TRBD2 (6 bases). The CDR3 loop spans 16 amino acids. Between the trimmed V and J ends, which lost 1 base and 2 bases, there was a span of 15 bases. Germline CDR1 is SGHRS and CDR2 is YFSETQ. CDR3 amino acids: CASSLWGLEAQETQYF. CDR3 sequence (DNA): TGCGCCAGCAGCTTGTGGGGACTGGAAGCACAAGAGACCCAGTACTTC.

This clonotype was detected only a few times. This sequence joins TRBV5-1 and TRBJ2-3; D ambiguous. V was trimmed by 3 bases and J by 4 bases, leaving 6 bases between them. Looked up from germline, CDR1 is SGHRS and CDR2 is YFSETQ. The CDR3 is made up of 12 amino acids. DNA of the CDR3: TGCGCCAGCAGCTCAGGTCCAGATACGCAGTATTTT. Protein: CASSSGPDTQYF. The variable domain in full, with the rest retrieved from reference TRBV5-1 and TRBJ2-3, is KAGVTQTPRYLIKTRGQQVTLSCSPISGHRSVSWYQQTPGQGLQFLFEYFSETQRNKGNFPGRFSGRQFSNSRSEMNVSTLELGDSALYLCASSSGPDTQYFGPGTRLTVL.

V usage is TRBV6-5 and J usage is TRBJ2-1; 7 nucleotides line up with TRBD2. Looked up from germline, CDR1 is MNHEY and CDR2 is SVGAGI. This CDR3 spans 13 amino acids. Losses at the gene ends were 2 bases for V and 5 bases for J; bases not matched to a gene: 0. CDR3 loop: CASSYGGDNEQFF. The CDR3 DNA reads TGTGCCAGCAGTTACGGGGGGGACAATGAGCAGTTCTTC.

The V gene is TRBV20-1, the J gene TRBJ2-5; 9 bases fit TRBD2. The CDR3 is 15 residues long. Unmatched junction bases numbered 8, after V lost 1 base and J lost 5 bases. CDR1 and CDR2 from the germline V gene are DFQATT and SNEGSKA (reference sequence). Here the CDR3 reads CSARAGTSWGETQYF. The CDR3 region has the DNA TGCAGTGCTAGAGCCGGGACTAGCTGGGGGGAGACCCAGTACTTC.

Only a few counts were recorded for this clonotype. The CDR3 nucleotides are TGTGCCAGCGCCAAAGTCCGGGGGGGCCAGAATGAGCAGTTCTTC. This translates into CASAKVRGGQNEQFF. This chain uses TRBV7-2 with TRBJ2-1, with 8 bases aligning to TRBD2. The J segment lost 7 bases and the V segment lost 8 bases, leaving 13 bases of the junction unmatched. Germline CDR1 and CDR2: SGHTA and FQGNSA. The CDR3 contains 15 residues.

V is TRBV5-1 and J is TRBJ2-2; no clear D gene. The germline gives CDR1 SGHRS, CDR2 YFSETQ. The V gene lost 2 bases and the J gene lost 2 bases, with 13 bases spanning the gap. This CDR3 has 16 residues. CDR3 sequence reads: CASSFTQNPNTGELFF. The CDR3 nucleotides read TGCGCCAGCAGCTTTACACAGAATCCAAACACCGGGGAGCTGTTTTTT.